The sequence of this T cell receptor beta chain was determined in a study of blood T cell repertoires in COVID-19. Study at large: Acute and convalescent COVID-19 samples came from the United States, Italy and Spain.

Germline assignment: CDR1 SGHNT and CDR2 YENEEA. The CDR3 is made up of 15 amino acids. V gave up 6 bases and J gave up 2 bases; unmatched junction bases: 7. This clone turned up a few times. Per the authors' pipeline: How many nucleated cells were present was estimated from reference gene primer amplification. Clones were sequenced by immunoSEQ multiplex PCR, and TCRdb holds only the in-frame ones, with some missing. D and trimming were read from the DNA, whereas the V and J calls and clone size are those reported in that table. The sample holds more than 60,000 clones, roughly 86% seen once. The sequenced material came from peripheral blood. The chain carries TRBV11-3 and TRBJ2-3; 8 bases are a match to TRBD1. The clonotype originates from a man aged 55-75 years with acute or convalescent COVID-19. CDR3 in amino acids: CASSRDRGYTDTQYF. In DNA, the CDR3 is TGTGCCAGCAGTAGAGACAGGGGCTACACAGATACGCAGTATTTT.